The subject of this entry is one TCR beta chain. Generated by immunoSEQ multiplex PCR, the TCRdb table keeps only in-frame clones and is missing some. There are tens of thousands of clones in the sample; less than 95% occur only once, and around 0.41% lies in the top ten. The entry originates in a study of technical replicates of blood from a few donors. CDR1 is MNHEY and CDR2 is SVGAGI in the germline V gene. This CDR3 comprises 11 residues. Between the trimmed V and J ends, which lost 5 bases and 7 bases, there was a span of 6 bases. The sequencing input was T cells isolated from PBMCs. The sequence came from a human donor in good health. This rearrangement joins TRBV6-5 to TRBJ2-1, with a weak D call TRBD2 (5 bases). CDR3 nucleotides: TGTGCCAGCAGTCTAGCTAATGAGCAGTTCTTC. Translating gives CASSLANEQFF.